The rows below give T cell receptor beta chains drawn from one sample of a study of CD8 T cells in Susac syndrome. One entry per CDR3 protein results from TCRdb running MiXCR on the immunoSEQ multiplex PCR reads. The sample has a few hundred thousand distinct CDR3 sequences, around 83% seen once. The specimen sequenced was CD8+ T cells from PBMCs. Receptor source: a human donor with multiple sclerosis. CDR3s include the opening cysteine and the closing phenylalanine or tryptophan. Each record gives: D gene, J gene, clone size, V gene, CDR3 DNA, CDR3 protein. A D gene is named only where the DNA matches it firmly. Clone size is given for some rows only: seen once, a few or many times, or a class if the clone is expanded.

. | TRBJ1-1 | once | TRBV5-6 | TGTGCCAGCAGCTTGTCCCCCCAGGACACTGAAGCTTTCTTT | CASSLSPQDTEAFF
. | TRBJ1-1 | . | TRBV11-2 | TGTGCCAGCTATAGGGCGCAGGGTAGTACTGAAGCTTTCTTT | CASYRAQGSTEAFF
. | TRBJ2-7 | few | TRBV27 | TGTGCCAGCAGTTTTAGTCCCGGGAAAACCTACGAGCAGTACTTC | CASSFSPGKTYEQYF
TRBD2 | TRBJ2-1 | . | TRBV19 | TGTGCCAGTAAAGTGGGGACTAGCGAATACAATGAGCAGTTCTTC | CASKVGTSEYNEQFF
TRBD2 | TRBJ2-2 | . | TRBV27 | TGTGCCAGCAGTTCTTTACTAGCGGGAGGGCCCGGGGAGCTGTTTTTT | CASSSLLAGGPGELFF
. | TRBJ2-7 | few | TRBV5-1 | TGCGCCAGCAGCTTGACGAAGGGTGGTGAGTACGAGCAGTACTTC | CASSLTKGGEYEQYF
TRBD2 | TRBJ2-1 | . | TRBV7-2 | TGTGCCAGCAGCTTACCGGGACTAGCCGATGAGCAGTTCTTC | CASSLPGLADEQFF
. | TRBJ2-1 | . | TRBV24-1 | TGTGCCACGGAAAGCGGCCACAATGAGCAGTTCTTC | CATESGHNEQFF
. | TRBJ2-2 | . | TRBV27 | TGTGCCAGCAGTTTATCTTGGGGTATCGGGGAGCTGTTTTTT | CASSLSWGIGELFF
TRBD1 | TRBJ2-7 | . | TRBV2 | TGTGCCAGCAGCGAATTGGGACAGGCCTACGAGCAGTACTTC | CASSELGQAYEQYF
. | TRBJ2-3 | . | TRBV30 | TGTGCCGGAGAGGAGGGTACTAGCACAGATACGCAGTATTTT | CAGEEGTSTDTQYF
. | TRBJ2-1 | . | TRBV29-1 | TGCAGCGTTGAAGGGAGTCCCGGAAATGAGCAGTTCTTC | CSVEGSPGNEQFF
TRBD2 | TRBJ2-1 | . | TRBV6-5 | TGTGCCAGCAGTTACGGTCCGGGAGGGGAAGGGAATGAGCAGTTCTTC | CASSYGPGGEGNEQFF
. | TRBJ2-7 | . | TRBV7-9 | TGTGCCAGCAGCGCCGACAGCGACTACGAGCAGTACTTC | CASSADSDYEQYF
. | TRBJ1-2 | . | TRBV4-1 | TGCGCCAGCAGCCAAGAAGCGGGGGACTATGGCTACACCTTC | CASSQEAGDYGYTF
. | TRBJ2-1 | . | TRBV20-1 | TGCAGTGCTAGAGCCGCCGAGGGAACCTTTTACAATGAGCAGTTCTTC | CSARAAEGTFYNEQFF
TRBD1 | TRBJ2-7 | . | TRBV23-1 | TGCGCCAGCAGTCAGTACAACAGGGGGGTCGACGAGCAGTACTTC | CASSQYNRGVDEQYF
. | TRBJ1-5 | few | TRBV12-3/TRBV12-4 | TGTGCCAGCAGTTCGGACAGAAATCAGCCCCAGCATTTT | CASSSDRNQPQHF
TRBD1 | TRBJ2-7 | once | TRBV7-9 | TGTGCCAGCAGCTTACCAGGGACAGGTTACTACGAGCAGTACTTC | CASSLPGTGYYEQYF
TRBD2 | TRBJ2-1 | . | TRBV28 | TGTGCCAGCACCTCTTGGGGCACTAGCGGCAATGAGCAGTTCTTC | CASTSWGTSGNEQFF
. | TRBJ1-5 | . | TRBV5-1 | TGCGCCAGCAGCTTGTTTGGGGGTATTCGGTTTGTGTACGGTCAGCCCCAGCATTTT | CASSLFGGIRFVYGQPQHF
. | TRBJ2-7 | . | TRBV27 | TGTGCCAGCAGTCCCCGGAGCGCCGAGCAGTACTTC | CASSPRSAEQYF
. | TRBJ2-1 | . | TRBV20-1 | TGCAGTGCCCTAGAGGGGGAGTGGAATGAGCAGTTCTTC | CSALEGEWNEQFF